The clone carrying this T cell receptor (beta chain) occurred many times. The antigen is not known. These data originate in a study of shared clonotypes between healthy human individuals. For the study at large: The donor pool was made up of a couple of women and three men aged 18 to 49. Whole-study results and caveats: Clonotypes shared by all four sorted-subset donors had higher generation probabilities than non-shared clonotypes. Rarefaction revealed incomplete sorted-subset sequencing despite large depth.

The protocol was immunoSEQ multiplex PCR, while the TCRdb copy is restricted to in-frame clones and leaves out a portion. In the table there are around 95,000 clones, roughly two thirds of which are singletons. Sequenced: memory CD8+ T cells sorted from blood. As for subset: CD45RO+ cells pooled with CCR7-negative TemRA cells. The TCR was taken from a man aged 30 to 45 in good health.

The CDR3 nucleotides are TGCGCCAGCAGCCAATGGGTTAACACCGGGGAGCTGTTTTTT. Residues: CASSQWVNTGELFF. This chain connects TRBV4-3 to TRBJ2-2, with D unclear. Trimming removed 2 bases from V and 2 bases from J, with 6 bases in between. Germline V lookup: CDR1 LGHNA, CDR2 YSLEER. The CDR3 spans 14 residues.